The next 15 T cell receptor beta chains were all read from a single sample in a study of T cell responses to AZD1222 COVID-19 vaccine. Profiling relied on immunoSEQ multiplex PCR, and the TCRdb table lists in-frame clones only, not all of them. The data show 75,000 or so clones, approximately 90% seen once. The sample was peripheral blood, taken 28 days after the second AZD1222 dose. These receptors all come from an adult who received the AZD1222 COVID-19 vaccine.

This clone was seen a few times. The chain couples TRBV4-1 to TRBJ1-1, with D perhaps TRBD1 (5 bases). The length of the CDR3 is 19 residues. CDR1 and CDR2 (germline): MGHRA, YSYEKL. Trimming took off 4 bases at V and 7 bases at J, with 31 bases between the two ends. The DNA for the CDR3 is TGCGCCAGCAGCCCGCTAGGTTGGCAGGGCGGGAGAAAATTCTATGAAGCTTTCTTT. This translates into CASSPLGWQGGRKFYEAFF.

The chain joins TRBV25-1 to TRBJ2-2; 9 nucleotides line up with TRBD2. CDR3 length: 15 amino acids. CDR1 is MGHDK and CDR2 is SYGVNS in the germline V gene. With V trimmed by 5 bases and J by 4 bases, 5 bases remained unmatched. The CDR3 reads CASSKIAGVTGELFF. Here the CDR3 DNA reads TGTGCCAGCAGTAAGATAGCGGGAGTCACCGGGGAGCTGTTTTTT.

V usage is TRBV28 and J usage is TRBJ1-2; 10 bases are a match to TRBD1. There are 15 residues in the CDR3. Germline V gene data show CDR1 as MDHEN and CDR2 as SYDVKM. Germline trimming cut 5 bases from V and 3 bases from J; bases unmatched to any gene: 6. CDR3 DNA sequence: TGTGCCAGCAGTGTAGGACAGGGGGTTTACTATGGCTACACCTTC. It codes for CASSVGQGVYYGYTF.

The chain uses TRBV5-6 and TRBJ2-2; the match to TRBD2 covers 8 bases. The CDR3 covers 17 residues. Germline values: CDR1 SGHDT, CDR2 YYEEEE. With 3 bases clipped from V and 1 base from J, the junction kept 8 bases outside the gene matches. The CDR3 loop is CASSSPPGLVNTGELFF. The CDR3 DNA is TGTGCCAGCAGCTCACCCCCGGGACTAGTGAACACCGGGGAGCTGTTTTTT.

The J gene is TRBJ1-1, the V gene TRBV4-1; D is undetermined. The CDR3 length is 12 residues. The V and J ends lost 6 bases and 1 base respectively, with 6 bases between them. Germline V gene lookup returns CDR1 MGHRA and CDR2 YSYEKL. The CDR3 region is CASSFWNTEAFF. Written as DNA, the CDR3 is TGCGCCAGCAGTTTCTGGAACACTGAAGCTTTCTTT.

The chain carries TRBV28 and TRBJ1-1, with a tentative D call TRBD1 (6 bases). Germline V gene data show CDR1 as MDHEN and CDR2 as SYDVKM. Trimming took off 2 bases at V and 9 bases at J, with 16 bases between the two ends. This CDR3 has 14 amino acids. CDR3 sequence (DNA): TGTGCCAGCAGTTTAGTAGGGGGTCAGAAAAAAGCTTTCTTT. As protein: CASSLVGGQKKAFF.

The chain links TRBV5-1 to TRBJ2-7, with TRBD2 identical over 9 bases. V gave up 0 bases and J gave up 2 bases; unmatched junction bases: 0. Germline V gene lookup returns CDR1 SGHRS and CDR2 YFSETQ. This CDR3 region has 14 residues. The CDR3 region has the DNA TGCGCCAGCAGCTTGGTAGCGGGGGCCTACGAGCAGTACTTC. Translated: CASSLVAGAYEQYF.

The rearrangement uses TRBV15 and TRBJ2-2, with TRBD2 as a possible D gene (5 bases). The CDR3 runs 14 residues. V was clipped by 8 bases and J by 5 bases, with 15 bases between them. Germline V CDR1 and CDR2: LNHNV, YYDKDF (reference sequence). Here the CDR3 reads CATGEGAITGELFF. In DNA, the CDR3 is TGTGCCACCGGCGAGGGCGCAATTACCGGGGAGCTGTTTTTT.

The chain recombines TRBV5-1 with TRBJ2-1, with a possible D match to TRBD1 (6 bases). Trimming took 4 bases from V and 12 from J, leaving 20 bases between them. Germline CDR1 is SGHRS and CDR2 is YFSETQ. The CDR3 covers 14 residues. CDR3 DNA: TGCGCCAGCAGCCCCGTAGGTCAGGGGTTTGGGCAGTTCTTC. As protein: CASSPVGQGFGQFF.

This chain joins TRBV7-2 and TRBJ1-1, with D uncertain. V was clipped by 1 base and J by 8 bases, with 11 bases between them. CDR3 length: 13 residues. From germline, CDR1 is SGHTA and CDR2 FQGNSA. This chain's CDR3 is CASSLDPVREAFF. The CDR3 nucleotides read TGTGCCAGCAGCTTAGATCCGGTTAGGGAAGCTTTCTTT. The whole variable domain, filled in from reference TRBV7-2 and TRBJ1-1, reads GAGVSQSPSNKVTEKGKDVELRCDPISGHTALYWYRQSLGQGLEFLIYFQGNSAPDKSGLPSDRFSAERTGGSVSTLTIQRTQQEDSAVYLCASSLDPVREAFFGQGTRLTVV.

This chain joins TRBV7-9 and TRBJ2-3; TRBD2 agrees at 9 bases. The germline CDR1 and CDR2 sequences are SEHNR and FQNEAQ (reference sequence). The CDR3 extends over 16 amino acids. The trim removed 1 base at V and 2 bases at J, leaving 4 bases unmatched. CDR3 sequence reads: CASSLEAGGITDTQYF. Written as DNA, the CDR3 is TGTGCCAGCAGCTTAGAGGCGGGAGGGATCACAGATACGCAGTATTTT.

The V gene is TRBV27, the J gene TRBJ2-7; weak D call: TRBD1 (5 bases). Germline loops: CDR1 MNHEY, CDR2 SMNVEV (reference sequence). Trimming shortened V by 4 bases and J by 4 bases, and 14 bases separated the two germline ends. The CDR3 loop spans 14 amino acids. CDR3 sequence: CASSSSQGLYEQYF. As DNA, the CDR3 is TGTGCCAGCAGTTCCTCTCAGGGCCTATACGAGCAGTACTTC.

The chain recombines TRBV9 with TRBJ1-4; D might be TRBD1 (6 bases). Trimming left V 3 bases short and J 0 bases short, with 9 bases between. This CDR3 comprises 15 residues. The germline CDR1 and CDR2 sequences are SGDLS and YYNGEE. The CDR3 region is CASSGHRATNEKLFF. Written as DNA, the CDR3 is TGTGCCAGCAGCGGACACAGGGCAACTAATGAAAAACTGTTTTTT.

The J gene is TRBJ2-1, the V gene TRBV24-1, with 12 bases matching TRBD2. The V segment lost 3 bases and the J segment 3 bases; nucleotides outside the gene matches: 8. The CDR3 loop spans 18 amino acids. Per the germline V gene, CDR1 is KGHDR and CDR2 is SFDVKD. The CDR3 protein is CATSDTGTSGRIYNEQFF. The DNA of the CDR3 is TGTGCCACCAGTGATACGGGGACTAGCGGGCGGATCTACAATGAGCAGTTCTTC.

In its sample, this clone was seen once. The chain has TRBV6-5 and TRBJ1-5; maybe TRBD1 (6 bases). The CDR3 totals 15 residues. Germline CDR1 and CDR2: MNHEY and SVGAGI. Trimming removed 2 bases from V and 6 bases from J, with 14 bases in between. CDR3 loop: CASSYGRGAGQPQHF. The DNA for the CDR3 is TGTGCCAGCAGTTACGGTCGGGGGGCGGGTCAGCCCCAGCATTTT.